These 24 T cell receptor beta chains originate from one sample sequenced in a study of Ad26.COV2.S vaccination and SARS-CoV-2 variants. The assay was immunoSEQ multiplex PCR, and TCRdb's table has in-frame clones only and misses some. Here the sample spans around 250,000 clones, about 89% being singletons. Treatment described: approximately 18 received Ad26.COV2.S at low or high dose, single or two shots; a few received placebo; per-sample allocation not given. Sampling took place 63 days after the first vaccine or placebo injection. This sample comprised peripheral blood, obtained in a trial of Ad26.COV2.S vaccine versus placebo. These receptors were collected from a person aged 18 to 65 who received the Ad26.COV2.S COVID-19 vaccine or a placebo.

The chain's CDR3 is CASSGRQVAEAFF. CDR3 coding DNA: TGTGCCAGCAGTGGCCGACAGGTCGCTGAAGCTTTCTTT. This sequence joins TRBV25-1 and TRBJ1-1, with D perhaps matching TRBD1 (6 bases). Germline CDR1 is MGHDK and CDR2 is SYGVNS. The CDR3 contains 13 residues. Trimming took 4 bases from V and 6 from J, leaving 12 bases between them.

The chain uses TRBV30 and TRBJ1-2; TRBD1 is a possible D gene (6 bases). V lost 2 bases and J 5 bases, leaving 12 bases between the germline ends. The germline V gene encodes CDR1 GTSNPN and CDR2 SVGIG (reference sequence). This CDR3 contains 13 residues. The CDR3 loop is CAWSNGGEYGYTF. The DNA of the CDR3 is TGTGCCTGGAGTAACGGGGGCGAATATGGCTACACCTTC.

This clone was seen only a few times. The V and J genes are TRBV4-1 and TRBJ2-5; 10 bases are a match to TRBD2. This CDR3 region has 15 residues. The V gene's germline CDR1 is MGHRA and CDR2 YSYEKL. Germline trimming cut 3 bases from V and 3 bases from J; bases unmatched to any gene: 4. The CDR3: CASSHLTSGEETQYF. In nucleotides, the CDR3 is TGCGCCAGCAGCCATCTCACTAGCGGGGAAGAGACCCAGTACTTC.

The chain couples TRBV5-1 to TRBJ2-1; 9 bases map to TRBD2. CDR1 and CDR2 from the germline V gene are SGHRS and YFSETQ. V was pared by 0 bases and J by 3 bases, with 1 base of the junction left unmatched. The CDR3 covers 15 residues. This CDR3 reads CASSLGLADYNEQFF. The CDR3 nucleotides are TGCGCCAGCAGCTTGGGACTAGCGGACTACAATGAGCAGTTCTTC.

This sequence joins TRBV7-3 and TRBJ2-2; D remains unclear. The germline CDR1 and CDR2 sequences are SGHTA and FQGTGA. V shed 4 bases and J shed 7 bases, with 7 bases lying between them. The CDR3 has 12 amino acids. CDR3 region: CASSSFNGELFF. The CDR3 DNA is TGTGCCAGCAGCTCCTTTAACGGGGAGCTGTTTTTT.

As concerns this clone: At one of its ends the junction is not consistent with the germline gene, which may arise from a read error. The rearrangement links TRBV7-2 to TRBJ2-5; D gene unclear. Germline CDR1 reads SGHTA; CDR2 reads FQGNSA. This CDR3 has 12 amino acids. CDR3 sequence: CASSRDHETQYF. The CDR3 DNA reads TGTGCCAGCAGCCGCGACCATGAGACCCAGTACTTC.

J is TRBJ2-7 and V is TRBV7-9; D unresolved. Deletions cut 1 base from V and 1 base from J, with 20 bases between. The length of the CDR3 is 18 residues. Germline loops: CDR1 SEHNR, CDR2 FQNEAQ (reference sequence). CDR3 sequence reads: CASSLELTVGPPSYEQYF. The CDR3 DNA sequence: TGTGCCAGCAGCTTAGAATTAACGGTTGGGCCCCCGTCCTACGAGCAGTACTTC.

This clone occurred once. The chain combines TRBV10-3 with TRBJ1-4, with 7 bases fitting TRBD1. Germline V gene sequence: CDR1 ENHRY, CDR2 SYGVKD. This CDR3 is 14 amino acids long. The V gene end was trimmed by 3 bases and the J gene end by 6 bases; junction bases not matched to a gene: 4. CDR3 nucleotides: TGTGCCATCAGTGAAAACAGGGGAGATGAAAAACTGTTTTTT. Amino acid sequence: CAISENRGDEKLFF.

The chain links TRBV28 to TRBJ2-7; D is possibly TRBD1 or TRBD2 (5 bases each). V was trimmed by 7 bases and J by 2 bases, leaving 15 bases between them. In germline, CDR1 is MDHEN, CDR2 SYDVKM. The CDR3 is made up of 14 amino acids. The chain's CDR3 is CASNTGTDAYEQYF. In DNA form, the CDR3 reads TGTGCCAGCAATACCGGGACGGACGCCTACGAGCAGTACTTC.

This rearrangement joins TRBV12-5 to TRBJ2-3; 11 positions match TRBD1. V trimming: 7 bases; J trimming: 5 bases; junction bases outside the gene matches: 5. The CDR3 is 14 amino acids. Germline CDR1 is LGHNT and CDR2 is FRNRAP. The CDR3 region is CASAADRGRDTQYF. The DNA of the CDR3 is TGTGCTAGTGCGGCGGACAGGGGGCGAGATACGCAGTATTTT.

The rearrangement joins TRBV10-3 to TRBJ1-4, with 7 nucleotides matching TRBD1. The CDR3 has 14 amino acids. V shed 4 bases and J 5 bases; nucleotides not matched to a gene: 4. Per germline, CDR1 ENHRY and CDR2 SYGVKD. CDR3 amino acids: CAISAGQANEKLFF. As DNA, the CDR3 is TGTGCCATCAGTGCTGGACAGGCAAATGAAAAACTGTTTTTT.

The chain carries TRBV11-1 and TRBJ2-1; D gene uncertain. Between the trimmed V and J ends, which lost 2 bases and 6 bases, there was a span of 8 bases. Germline V gene sequence: CDR1 SGHAT, CDR2 FQDESV (reference sequence). The CDR3 is 13 residues long. The CDR3, as DNA: TGTGCCAGCAGCTTATCTTTCCGCAATGAGCAGTTCTTC. Its protein product is CASSLSFRNEQFF.

The chain uses TRBV18 and TRBJ1-5, with 9 bases that match TRBD1. Germline V gene sequence: CDR1 KGHSH, CDR2 LQKENI. This CDR3 spans 16 amino acids. The V gene end was trimmed by 2 bases and the J gene end by 7 bases; junction bases not matched to a gene: 9. CDR3 residues: CASSPSGQGVGQPQHF. Written as DNA, the CDR3 is TGTGCCAGCTCACCATCGGGACAGGGAGTAGGGCAGCCCCAGCATTTT.

The chain recombines TRBV7-2 with TRBJ2-2; D is ambiguous. Germline V CDR1 and CDR2: SGHTA, FQGNSA. This CDR3 spans 17 amino acids. V lost 4 bases, J lost 6 bases, and 21 bases lay in between. CDR3 coding DNA: TGTGCCAGCAGCTCCTACCCGACTGGAGTCAGCGCCGGGGAGCTGTTTTTT. The encoded protein is CASSSYPTGVSAGELFF.

The chain links TRBV19 to TRBJ1-5, with a possible D match to TRBD1 (6 bases). CDR1 and CDR2 from the germline V gene are LNHDA and SQIVND (reference sequence). The CDR3 covers 18 residues. Deletions cut 6 bases from V and 0 bases from J, with 21 bases between. CDR3 sequence reads: CASRFGSLGQYSNQPQHF. The CDR3 DNA follows: TGTGCCAGTAGGTTTGGATCTCTAGGACAGTATAGCAATCAGCCCCAGCATTTT. The variable domain in full, with the rest retrieved from reference TRBV19 and TRBJ1-5, is DGGITQSPKYLFRKEGQNVTLSCEQNLNHDAMYWYRQDPGQGLRLIYYSQIVNDFQKGDIAEGYSVSREKKESFPLTVTSAQKNPTAFYLCASRFGSLGQYSNQPQHFGDGTRLSIL.

This clone appeared a few times. The gene calls are TRBV5-1 and TRBJ1-6, with 7 positions matching TRBD1. V gave up 2 bases and J gave up 7 bases; unmatched junction bases: 3. The CDR3 spans 14 residues. Germline V gene lookup returns CDR1 SGHRS and CDR2 YFSETQ. The CDR3 region has the DNA TGCGCCAGCAGCTTACAGGGGAGAAATTCACCCCTCCACTTT. It specifies CASSLQGRNSPLHF.

The J gene is TRBJ1-2, the V gene TRBV30; 7 bases agree with TRBD1. V shed 2 bases, J shed 7 bases, and the junction held 16 bases outside the gene matches. CDR3 length equals 16 residues. CDR1 and CDR2 from the germline V gene are GTSNPN and SVGIG (reference sequence). The CDR3 spells CAWSWGTAQVEGGYTF. CDR3 DNA: TGTGCCTGGAGTTGGGGGACAGCCCAGGTGGAGGGTGGCTACACCTTC.

The V and J genes are TRBV4-1 and TRBJ2-5; no clear D. Germline assignment: CDR1 MGHRA and CDR2 YSYEKL. Between the trimmed V and J ends, which lost 2 bases and 5 bases, there was a span of 18 bases. The CDR3 runs to 16 residues. The CDR3 DNA follows: TGCGCCAGCAGCCAAACCCCCCAAGCCTTGCGGGAGACCCAGTACTTC. It specifies CASSQTPQALRETQYF.

This clone was picked up one time. The chain has TRBV5-1 and TRBJ2-7, with 12 bases lining up with TRBD2. The CDR3 length is 14 residues. Germline V lookup: CDR1 SGHRS, CDR2 YFSETQ. V was clipped by 4 bases and J by 7 bases; unmatched bases: 6. CDR3 in amino acids: CASSTRTSGNEQYF. CDR3 nucleotides: TGCGCCAGCAGCACCCGGACTAGCGGGAATGAGCAGTACTTC.

The chain has TRBV27 and TRBJ1-1; possibly TRBD1 for D (6 bases). The ends were cut back, 6 bases at V and 1 base at J, with 12 bases in the middle. Per the germline V gene, CDR1 is MNHEY and CDR2 is SMNVEV (reference sequence). The CDR3 covers 14 residues. This CDR3 is CASRSQGSNTEAFF. CDR3 DNA: TGTGCCAGCAGATCACAGGGTTCGAACACTGAAGCTTTCTTT.

This clone was picked up one time. The chain couples TRBV2 to TRBJ2-5; the match to TRBD1 covers 9 bases. Germline trimming cut 5 bases from V and 2 bases from J; bases unmatched to any gene: 6. Germline loops: CDR1 SNHLY, CDR2 FYNNEI. This CDR3 has 15 residues. The CDR3 here is CASSTWDREQETQYF. CDR3 in DNA: TGTGCCAGCAGTACCTGGGACAGGGAACAAGAGACCCAGTACTTC.

This chain joins TRBV7-2 and TRBJ2-7, with D perhaps matching TRBD1 (7 bases). The CDR3 contains 14 residues. Per germline, CDR1 SGHTA and CDR2 FQGNSA. Trimming left V 5 bases short and J 1 base short, with 12 bases between. The CDR3 nucleotides are TGTGCCAGCAGCATCGGGGGACAGTCCTACGAGCAGTACTTC. Translation gives CASSIGGQSYEQYF.

The J gene is TRBJ2-2, the V gene TRBV4-2; D remains unclear. V dropped 4 bases and J dropped 2 bases, with 14 bases sitting between them. CDR3 size: 16 residues. Germline CDR1 LGHNA, CDR2 YNFKEQ. For the CDR3, the DNA is TGTGCCAGCAGCCCAGTCGGTGGGGTTAACACCGGGGAGCTGTTTTTT. Translation: CASSPVGGVNTGELFF.

The genes are TRBV10-1 and TRBJ2-2; 7 nucleotides agree with TRBD1. V lost 10 bases to trimming and J lost 7 bases; unmatched junction nucleotides: 3. The CDR3 covers 11 residues. Germline CDR1 and CDR2: WNHNN and SYGVQD (reference sequence). This CDR3 reads CATGQVGELFF. The CDR3 nucleotides read TGCGCCACAGGACAGGTCGGGGAGCTGTTTTTT.